Listed below are T cell receptor beta chains from one sample, sequenced in a study of OX40 agonist ivuxolimab in advanced cancers. Only in-frame clones appear in the TCRdb table, and some are missing; sequencing was by immunoSEQ multiplex PCR. In the table there are tens of thousands of clones, over 70% of which are singletons. The source material was CD4+ or CD8+ T cells sorted from blood, sampled in a trial of the OX40 agonist ivuxolimab. The origin of the receptors is an adult with an advanced solid tumor such as melanoma, head and neck, liver or kidney cancer. Each CDR3 is given with its conserved first and last residue. The order of the fields is clone size, V gene, J gene, D gene, CDR3 protein, CDR3 DNA. The D gene is left open where the match is weak. Size is stated for part of the rows, as once, few or many counts, or as a class when the clone is expanded.

clone_size: NA
v_call: TRBV6-1
j_call: TRBJ1-4
d_call: TRBD1
cdr3_aa: CASSVRQGKGEKLFF
cdr3_nt: TGTGCCAGCAGTGTCCGACAGGGGAAGGGGGAAAAACTGTTTTTT

clone_size: NA
v_call: TRBV5-1
j_call: TRBJ2-1
d_call: TRBD2
cdr3_aa: CASSLGSSGGNEQFF
cdr3_nt: TGCGCCAGCAGCTTGGGTTCTAGCGGGGGGAATGAGCAGTTCTTC

clone_size: NA
v_call: TRBV5-1
j_call: TRBJ2-7
d_call: NA
cdr3_aa: CASSAQGTYEQYF
cdr3_nt: TGCGCCAGCAGCGCCCAGGGAACCTACGAGCAGTACTTC

clone_size: NA
v_call: TRBV4-3
j_call: TRBJ2-1
d_call: TRBD2
cdr3_aa: CASSQDASGTAREQFF
cdr3_nt: TGCGCCAGCAGCCAAGATGCGAGCGGGACGGCGCGTGAGCAGTTCTTC

clone_size: NA
v_call: TRBV18
j_call: TRBJ2-3
d_call: TRBD1
cdr3_aa: CASSPGTGTDTQYF
cdr3_nt: TGTGCCAGCTCACCTGGGACAGGGACAGATACGCAGTATTTT

clone_size: NA
v_call: TRBV7-9
j_call: TRBJ1-1
d_call: NA
cdr3_aa: CASSFRGQRMNTEAFF
cdr3_nt: TGTGCCAGCAGCTTTAGAGGCCAACGAATGAACACTGAAGCTTTCTTT

clone_size: NA
v_call: TRBV6-1
j_call: TRBJ2-1
d_call: TRBD2
cdr3_aa: CASRATGTRKFF
cdr3_nt: TGTGCCAGCAGGGCCACCGGGACTAGGAAGTTCTTC

clone_size: NA
v_call: TRBV20-1
j_call: TRBJ2-3
d_call: NA
cdr3_aa: CSALSTDTQYF
cdr3_nt: TGCAGTGCCCTTAGCACAGATACGCAGTATTTT

clone_size: NA
v_call: TRBV6-6
j_call: TRBJ2-5
d_call: TRBD2
cdr3_aa: CASSQLAAETQYF
cdr3_nt: TGTGCCAGCAGCCAACTAGCGGCAGAGACCCAGTACTTC

clone_size: NA
v_call: TRBV27
j_call: TRBJ2-1
d_call: NA
cdr3_aa: CASRTVLSYNEQFF
cdr3_nt: TGTGCCAGCAGGACAGTGCTGTCCTACAATGAGCAGTTCTTC

clone_size: NA
v_call: TRBV15
j_call: TRBJ2-3
d_call: TRBD2
cdr3_aa: CATRVGGGTDTQYF
cdr3_nt: TGTGCCACCAGGGTGGGGGGGGGCACAGATACGCAGTATTTT

clone_size: NA
v_call: TRBV6-6
j_call: TRBJ2-3
d_call: TRBD2
cdr3_aa: CASRPSGRGSDTQYF
cdr3_nt: TGTGCCAGCAGGCCCAGCGGGAGGGGGTCAGATACGCAGTATTTT

clone_size: NA
v_call: TRBV27
j_call: TRBJ1-2
d_call: TRBD1
cdr3_aa: CASRGDRGTRGYTF
cdr3_nt: TGTGCCAGCAGGGGGGACAGGGGAACAAGGGGCTACACCTTC

clone_size: few
v_call: TRBV19
j_call: TRBJ1-1
d_call: TRBD1
cdr3_aa: CASNDRGRTEAFF
cdr3_nt: TGTGCCAGTAATGACAGGGGAAGGACTGAAGCTTTCTTT

clone_size: NA
v_call: TRBV28
j_call: TRBJ2-7
d_call: NA
cdr3_aa: CASTAASYEQYF
cdr3_nt: TGTGCCAGCACTGCAGCTTCCTACGAGCAGTACTTC

clone_size: NA
v_call: TRBV6-5
j_call: TRBJ1-2
d_call: NA
cdr3_aa: CASRDGGSGYTF
cdr3_nt: TGTGCCAGCAGGGACGGGGGCTCTGGCTACACCTTC

clone_size: NA
v_call: TRBV28
j_call: TRBJ2-1
d_call: TRBD2
cdr3_aa: CASSHNSGGNYNEQFF
cdr3_nt: TGTGCCAGCAGCCACAATAGCGGGGGAAATTACAATGAGCAGTTCTTC

clone_size: NA
v_call: TRBV5-5
j_call: TRBJ2-1
d_call: TRBD1
cdr3_aa: CASSQIQGSSYNEQFF
cdr3_nt: TGTGCCAGCAGCCAAATACAGGGGAGCTCCTACAATGAGCAGTTCTTC

clone_size: NA
v_call: TRBV4-3
j_call: TRBJ2-7
d_call: TRBD2
cdr3_aa: CASSQSLAGTYEQYF
cdr3_nt: TGCGCCAGCAGCCAATCTCTAGCGGGAACCTACGAGCAGTACTTC

clone_size: once
v_call: TRBV5-1
j_call: TRBJ2-4
d_call: NA
cdr3_aa: CASSSDLGIQYF
cdr3_nt: TGCGCCAGCAGCTCCGATTTGGGCATTCAGTACTTC

clone_size: NA
v_call: TRBV7-2
j_call: TRBJ2-7
d_call: TRBD2
cdr3_aa: CASSLVGAGGGEQYF
cdr3_nt: TGTGCCAGCAGCTTAGTCGGGGCGGGAGGGGGCGAGCAGTACTTC

clone_size: NA
v_call: TRBV29-1
j_call: TRBJ1-1
d_call: TRBD1
cdr3_aa: CSARDSEAFF
cdr3_nt: TGCAGCGCCAGGGACAGCGAAGCTTTCTTT

clone_size: NA
v_call: TRBV11-2
j_call: TRBJ1-1
d_call: NA
cdr3_aa: CASSLVRSTEAFF
cdr3_nt: TGTGCCAGCAGCTTAGTTAGGAGCACTGAAGCTTTCTTT

clone_size: NA
v_call: TRBV5-1
j_call: TRBJ2-1
d_call: TRBD2
cdr3_aa: CASSRRTSGRAGNEQFF
cdr3_nt: TGCGCCAGCAGCCGAAGGACTAGCGGGAGGGCAGGTAATGAGCAGTTCTTC

clone_size: NA
v_call: TRBV6-1
j_call: TRBJ1-1
d_call: NA
cdr3_aa: CASSPPGLRAEAFF
cdr3_nt: TGTGCCAGCAGTCCCCCGGGTCTGAGGGCTGAAGCTTTCTTT

clone_size: NA
v_call: TRBV7-2
j_call: TRBJ1-6
d_call: TRBD1
cdr3_aa: CASSGGTGVNSPLHF
cdr3_nt: TGTGCCAGCAGCGGGGGGACAGGAGTAAATTCACCCCTCCACTTT

clone_size: NA
v_call: TRBV5-4
j_call: TRBJ2-7
d_call: NA
cdr3_aa: CASSGGGRYEQYF
cdr3_nt: TGTGCCAGCAGCGGGGGTGGTAGATACGAGCAGTACTTC

clone_size: NA
v_call: TRBV7-7
j_call: TRBJ2-1
d_call: NA
cdr3_aa: CASSAGTGGLTNEQFF
cdr3_nt: TGTGCCAGCAGCGCCGGCACCGGCGGACTAACAAATGAGCAGTTCTTC

clone_size: NA
v_call: TRBV10-3
j_call: TRBJ1-4
d_call: TRBD1
cdr3_aa: CAISKSGTGNEKLFF
cdr3_nt: TGTGCCATCAGTAAATCCGGGACAGGGAATGAAAAACTGTTTTTT

clone_size: NA
v_call: TRBV27
j_call: TRBJ1-5
d_call: NA
cdr3_aa: CASSLIGGPNQPQHF
cdr3_nt: TGTGCCAGCAGTTTAATAGGGGGACCCAATCAGCCCCAGCATTTT

clone_size: NA
v_call: TRBV19
j_call: TRBJ2-1
d_call: TRBD1
cdr3_aa: CASSLQGAQSEQFF
cdr3_nt: TGTGCCAGTAGTTTACAGGGGGCGCAAAGTGAGCAGTTCTTC

clone_size: NA
v_call: TRBV2
j_call: TRBJ1-6
d_call: NA
cdr3_aa: CASRRTPGLSPLHF
cdr3_nt: TGTGCCAGCAGGCGGACACCCGGGCTTTCACCCCTCCACTTT

clone_size: NA
v_call: TRBV28
j_call: TRBJ1-5
d_call: TRBD1
cdr3_aa: CASSSLRQGGDSLPQHF
cdr3_nt: TGTGCCAGCAGTTCCCTAAGACAGGGAGGCGACTCTCTGCCCCAGCATTTT

clone_size: few
v_call: TRBV6-5
j_call: TRBJ2-5
d_call: TRBD2
cdr3_aa: CASSYNGGARETQYF
cdr3_nt: TGTGCCAGCAGTTACAACGGGGGGGCCAGAGAGACCCAGTACTTC

clone_size: NA
v_call: TRBV29-1
j_call: TRBJ1-1
d_call: NA
cdr3_aa: CSVLQGRAAEAFF
cdr3_nt: TGCAGCGTTCTACAGGGAAGGGCGGCTGAAGCTTTCTTT

clone_size: NA
v_call: TRBV5-4
j_call: TRBJ2-2
d_call: TRBD1
cdr3_aa: CASNSAGTVNTGELFF
cdr3_nt: TGTGCCAGCAACTCGGCCGGGACAGTGAACACCGGGGAGCTGTTTTTT

clone_size: NA
v_call: TRBV6-4
j_call: TRBJ1-2
d_call: NA
cdr3_aa: CASSAGGVGYTF
cdr3_nt: TGTGCCAGCAGTGCAGGAGGGGTCGGCTACACCTTC

clone_size: NA
v_call: TRBV5-4
j_call: TRBJ1-2
d_call: NA
cdr3_aa: CASSPRQNYGYTF
cdr3_nt: TGTGCCAGCAGCCCAAGACAGAACTATGGCTACACCTTC

clone_size: NA
v_call: TRBV5-1
j_call: TRBJ1-1
d_call: NA
cdr3_aa: CASSLGSGKNTEAFF
cdr3_nt: TGCGCCAGCAGCTTGGGCAGTGGGAAGAACACTGAAGCTTTCTTT

clone_size: NA
v_call: TRBV9
j_call: TRBJ2-1
d_call: TRBD2
cdr3_aa: CASSARLALYNEQFF
cdr3_nt: TGTGCCAGCAGCGCCCGACTAGCGCTCTACAATGAGCAGTTCTTC

clone_size: NA
v_call: TRBV11-3
j_call: TRBJ2-3
d_call: NA
cdr3_aa: CASSFGTDTQYF
cdr3_nt: TGTGCCAGCAGCTTCGGTACAGATACGCAGTATTTT

clone_size: NA
v_call: TRBV7-7
j_call: TRBJ2-5
d_call: NA
cdr3_aa: CASSPIKSGQETQYF
cdr3_nt: TGTGCCAGCAGCCCTATTAAAAGCGGCCAAGAGACCCAGTACTTC

clone_size: NA
v_call: TRBV5-1
j_call: TRBJ2-3
d_call: NA
cdr3_aa: CASSLGRTDTQYF
cdr3_nt: TGCGCCAGCAGCTTGGGTCGCACAGATACGCAGTATTTT

clone_size: NA
v_call: TRBV30
j_call: TRBJ1-4
d_call: NA
cdr3_aa: CAFNRVGEKLFF
cdr3_nt: TGTGCCTTCAACAGGGTAGGAGAAAAACTGTTTTTT

clone_size: once
v_call: TRBV7-2
j_call: TRBJ2-1
d_call: TRBD2
cdr3_aa: CASSPSGRAFNEQFF
cdr3_nt: TGTGCCAGCAGCCCCAGCGGGAGGGCCTTCAATGAGCAGTTCTTC

clone_size: NA
v_call: TRBV28
j_call: TRBJ1-3
d_call: TRBD1
cdr3_aa: CASSQDRRRSGNTIYF
cdr3_nt: TGTGCCAGCAGTCAGGACAGGCGGCGCTCTGGAAACACCATATATTTT

clone_size: NA
v_call: TRBV25-1
j_call: TRBJ2-1
d_call: TRBD2
cdr3_aa: CASSEWLAGGNEQFF
cdr3_nt: TGTGCCAGCAGTGAATGGTTAGCGGGAGGCAATGAGCAGTTCTTC

clone_size: NA
v_call: TRBV28
j_call: TRBJ2-1
d_call: NA
cdr3_aa: CASKSRYEQFF
cdr3_nt: TGTGCCAGCAAGAGTCGGTATGAGCAGTTCTTC

clone_size: NA
v_call: TRBV6-6
j_call: TRBJ2-2
d_call: NA
cdr3_aa: CASSYRARDTGELFF
cdr3_nt: TGTGCCAGCAGTTACCGCGCGCGAGACACCGGGGAGCTGTTTTTT

clone_size: few
v_call: TRBV10-3
j_call: TRBJ1-6
d_call: NA
cdr3_aa: CAIREYNSPLHF
cdr3_nt: TGTGCCATCAGGGAGTATAATTCACCCCTCCACTTT

clone_size: NA
v_call: TRBV5-1
j_call: TRBJ2-7
d_call: NA
cdr3_aa: CASGDYEQYF
cdr3_nt: TGCGCCAGCGGAGACTACGAGCAGTACTTC

clone_size: NA
v_call: TRBV5-1
j_call: TRBJ1-2
d_call: NA
cdr3_aa: CASSLAGRANYGYTF
cdr3_nt: TGCGCCAGCAGCTTGGCCGGCAGGGCTAACTATGGCTACACCTTC

clone_size: NA
v_call: TRBV7-8
j_call: TRBJ2-3
d_call: TRBD2
cdr3_aa: CASSLLREARADTQYF
cdr3_nt: TGTGCCAGCAGCTTGTTACGGGAGGCCCGTGCAGATACGCAGTATTTT

clone_size: NA
v_call: TRBV7-2
j_call: TRBJ2-1
d_call: TRBD1
cdr3_aa: CASTPGTGENNEQFF
cdr3_nt: TGTGCCAGCACCCCGGGGACAGGGGAAAACAATGAGCAGTTCTTC

clone_size: NA
v_call: TRBV28
j_call: TRBJ1-4
d_call: TRBD1
cdr3_aa: CASSLGTGTGEEKLFF
cdr3_nt: TGTGCCAGCAGTTTAGGGACCGGGACAGGGGAAGAAAAACTGTTTTTT

clone_size: NA
v_call: TRBV15
j_call: TRBJ1-6
d_call: TRBD1
cdr3_aa: CATSRDRGVSPLHF
cdr3_nt: TGTGCCACCAGCAGAGACAGGGGGGTTTCACCCCTCCACTTT